A single sample gave rise to the 27 T cell receptor beta chains below, sequenced in a study of T cells after yellow fever vaccination. MiXCR, applied by TCRdb to the 5' RACE reads, yields one record per CDR3 protein. The repertoire consists of roughly 500,000 distinct CDR3 sequences, with 15% to 20% occurring once and the leading ten covering 14%. Source: PBMCs, taken 15 days after the yellow fever booster vaccination. All receptors come from a man aged 30-40 years who received the YFV17D yellow fever vaccine.

The table lists this clonotype with a few counts. The chain has TRBV19 and TRBJ1-4; no firm D call. The CDR3 totals 14 residues. From germline, CDR1 is LNHDA and CDR2 SQIVND (reference sequence). The V and J ends lost 7 bases and 8 bases respectively, with 17 bases between them. In DNA form, the CDR3 reads TGTGCCAGTAAGATAGGACGTCCTGAGGAAAAACTGTTTTTT. Amino acid sequence: CASKIGRPEEKLFF.

This clonotype was observed a handful of times. V usage is TRBV12-3 or TRBV12-4 and J usage is TRBJ1-6, with a tentative D call TRBD1 (5 bases). V was pared by 5 bases and J by 7 bases, with 9 bases between. This CDR3 has 13 amino acids. CDR3 nucleotides: TGTGCCAGCAGTCTGGAGGGGAATTCACCCCTCCACTTT. Translated: CASSLEGNSPLHF.

The chain couples TRBV15 to TRBJ2-5, with D possibly being TRBD2 (5 bases). Per germline, CDR1 LNHNV and CDR2 YYDKDF (reference sequence). V lost 0 bases and J 4 bases, leaving 12 bases between the germline ends. This CDR3 spans 15 amino acids. CDR3: CATSRDRPGSETQYF. The CDR3, as DNA: TGTGCCACCAGCAGAGATCGCCCGGGGTCAGAGACCCAGTACTTC.

This chain links TRBV10-2 with TRBJ1-3; D gene uncertain. This CDR3 is built from 14 residues. The germline V gene has CDR1 WSHSY and CDR2 SAAADI. V shed 6 bases and J shed 4 bases, with 13 bases lying between them. CDR3 sequence: CASRTDVRGNTIYF. CDR3 DNA: TGCGCCAGCAGGACGGACGTAAGGGGAAACACCATATATTTT.

The rearrangement uses TRBV20-1 and TRBJ1-1; D gene uncertain. The germline CDR1 and CDR2 sequences are DFQATT and SNEGSKA (reference sequence). V was shortened by 3 bases and J by 6 bases, with 5 bases between the two germline ends. This CDR3 spans 10 amino acids. This CDR3 is CSASRPEAFF. Here the CDR3 DNA reads TGCAGTGCTAGTCGTCCTGAAGCTTTCTTT.

The chain has TRBV9 and TRBJ2-7; 9 nucleotides match TRBD1. The V and J ends lost 0 bases and 6 bases, in that order; junction bases with no gene match: 7. The CDR3 totals 15 residues. CDR1 is SGDLS and CDR2 is YYNGEE in the germline V gene. The CDR3 protein is CASSVGGTGLGEQYF. CDR3 bases: TGTGCCAGCAGCGTAGGAGGGACAGGGCTCGGCGAGCAGTACTTC.

This clonotype was found a few times. The rearrangement links TRBV5-1 to TRBJ2-7, with a possible D match to TRBD1 (6 bases). The V and J ends lost 5 bases and 6 bases respectively, with 15 bases between them. CDR3 length: 13 residues. Germline loops: CDR1 SGHRS, CDR2 YFSETQ. CDR3 in amino acids: CASRPTGSSEQYF. The CDR3 DNA is TGCGCCAGCAGACCTACAGGGTCCAGCGAGCAGTACTTC.

This sequence joins TRBV6-6 and TRBJ2-7, with TRBD1 matching 7 bases. The CDR3 has 13 amino acids. Trimming removed 6 bases from V and 4 bases from J; junction bases left unmatched: 6. Germline lookup yields CDR1 MNHNY and CDR2 SVGAGI (reference sequence). Here the CDR3 reads CASRTGDPYEQYF. The CDR3 nucleotides read TGTGCCAGCAGAACAGGGGACCCTTACGAGCAGTACTTC.

V gene TRBV9 combines with J gene TRBJ2-7; 9 bases line up with TRBD2. Trimming at V came to 0 bases and at J to 7 bases, leaving 5 bases not matched to a gene. CDR1 is SGDLS and CDR2 is YYNGEE in the germline V gene. The CDR3 totals 14 residues. In DNA form, the CDR3 reads TGTGCCAGCAGCGTAGTAGCGGGAGCGGGGGAGCAGTACTTC. It encodes CASSVVAGAGEQYF. The full variable domain, completed using reference TRBV9 and TRBJ2-7, is DSGVTQTPKHLITATGQRVTLRCSPRSGDLSVYWYQQSLDQGLQFLIQYYNGEERAKGNILERFSAQQFPDLHSELNLSSLELGDSALYFCASSVVAGAGEQYFGPGTRLTVT.

The chain joins TRBV29-1 to TRBJ2-6; D unclear. Per the germline V gene, CDR1 is SQVTM and CDR2 is ANQGSEA. The CDR3 spans 14 residues. Trimming cost V 4 bases and J 2 bases, with 9 bases left between them. CDR3 nucleotides: TGCAGCGTTGCAGGATTTGCTGGGGCCAACGTCCTGACTTTC. Protein sequence: CSVAGFAGANVLTF.

The chain carries TRBV12-3 or TRBV12-4 and TRBJ2-7; 7 positions match TRBD2. V lost 3 bases to trimming and J lost 5 bases; unmatched junction nucleotides: 4. This CDR3 contains 13 residues. The CDR3 nucleotides are TGTGCCAGCAGTTTCCGCGGGAGAGACGAGCAGTACTTC. Residues: CASSFRGRDEQYF.

In its sample, this clonotype was seen a few times. This chain uses TRBV7-2 with TRBJ2-7; 8 bases align to TRBD2. Germline V gene lookup returns CDR1 SGHTA and CDR2 FQGNSA. V lost 3 bases, J lost 1 base, and 5 bases stayed unmatched. The CDR3 covers 15 residues. DNA for the CDR3: TGTGCCAGCAGCTTCAAAACTAGCGGATCCTACGAGCAGTACTTC. Its protein is CASSFKTSGSYEQYF.

This clonotype was seen only a few times. The chain has TRBV12-3 or TRBV12-4 and TRBJ2-5, with D tentatively TRBD1 (6 bases). The CDR3 runs 14 residues. Deletions cut 6 bases from V and 4 bases from J, with 15 bases between. The CDR3 loop reads CASSLFGGGETQYF. CDR3 DNA: TGTGCCAGCAGCCTCTTTGGGGGCGGAGAGACCCAGTACTTC.

This clonotype turned up a few times. The J gene is TRBJ2-5, the V gene TRBV20-1, with 7 bases fitting TRBD2. The CDR3 runs to 13 residues. J lost 5 bases, V lost 4 bases, and 7 bases had no gene match. Germline CDR1 DFQATT, CDR2 SNEGSKA (reference sequence). The CDR3 DNA reads as TGCAGTGCTAATAGCGGGTGGGGGGAGACCCAGTACTTC. Translating gives CSANSGWGETQYF.

V is TRBV20-1 and J is TRBJ2-1; 13 bases are a match to TRBD2. Germline CDR1 and CDR2: DFQATT and SNEGSKA (reference sequence). V was clipped by 5 bases and J by 6 bases; unmatched bases: 10. The CDR3 sequence is 16 residues long. CDR3 sequence: CSAAPTSGRDPNEQFF. The DNA for the CDR3 is TGCAGTGCTGCCCCAACTAGCGGGAGGGATCCCAATGAGCAGTTCTTC.

The chain links TRBV9 to TRBJ2-6; D might be TRBD2 (6 bases). Trimming removed 0 bases at V and 2 bases at J, with 15 bases between. The CDR3 runs to 18 residues. Germline CDR1 SGDLS, CDR2 YYNGEE. The CDR3 bases are TGTGCCAGCAGCGTAGATTTACTGGCGGGGACTGGGGCCAACGTCCTGACTTTC. Its protein is CASSVDLLAGTGANVLTF.

The chain has TRBV7-8 and TRBJ1-2, with D possibly matching TRBD1 (5 bases). Germline loops: CDR1 SGHVS, CDR2 FQNEAQ. Between the trimmed V and J ends, which lost 6 bases and 0 bases, there was a span of 14 bases. This CDR3 comprises 15 residues. The CDR3 nucleotides read TGTGCCAGCAGGGACCCAGGGCCGGCTAACTATGGCTACACCTTC. It specifies CASRDPGPANYGYTF.

The chain employs TRBV28 and TRBJ2-1; the match to TRBD2 covers 9 bases. The CDR3 length is 16 residues. From germline, CDR1 is MDHEN and CDR2 SYDVKM. The ends lost 3 bases at V and 7 bases at J; junction bases unmatched: 10. In DNA form, the CDR3 reads TGTGCCAGCAGTTTCCCCAAGACTAGCGGAAGGAATGAGCAGTTCTTC. Encoded protein: CASSFPKTSGRNEQFF.

This clonotype was observed a handful of times. The chain couples TRBV9 to TRBJ1-1; D may be TRBD1 (6 bases). The V end lost 0 bases, the J end lost 8 bases, and 14 bases lay between the germline ends. The V gene's germline CDR1 is SGDLS and CDR2 YYNGEE. This CDR3 has 14 amino acids. In DNA, the CDR3 is TGTGCCAGCAGCGTAGATTCAGGGGCGAGAGAAGCTTTCTTT. This codes for CASSVDSGAREAFF.

This clonotype has a handful of counts. The rearrangement uses TRBV6-2 or TRBV6-3 and TRBJ2-1; D might be TRBD1 (5 bases). In germline, CDR1 is MNHEY, CDR2 SVGEGT. The CDR3 contains 14 residues. Trimming pared 2 bases from V and 9 bases from J, leaving 14 bases between. Here the CDR3 reads CASSYGAEPGEQFF. Here the CDR3 DNA reads TGTGCCAGCAGTTACGGGGCCGAACCCGGTGAGCAGTTCTTC.

There are a few counts of this clonotype. The V and J genes are TRBV18 and TRBJ2-5; D ambiguous. Trimming took off 2 bases at V and 2 bases at J, with 9 bases between the two ends. This CDR3 comprises 14 residues. The germline gives CDR1 KGHSH, CDR2 LQKENI. The CDR3 here is CASSPGLGQETQYF. Here the CDR3 DNA reads TGTGCCAGCTCACCAGGGCTGGGGCAAGAGACCCAGTACTTC.

V is TRBV19 and J is TRBJ2-2; the match to TRBD2 covers 14 bases. The CDR3 contains 17 residues. Germline CDR1 and CDR2: LNHDA and SQIVND (reference sequence). V was pared by 6 bases and J by 4 bases, with 7 bases of the junction left unmatched. The CDR3 coding sequence is TGTGCCAGTAGCCCCGGGACTAGCGGGAGTAGCACCGGGGAGCTGTTTTTT. It codes for CASSPGTSGSSTGELFF.

The V call is TRBV10-3, the J call TRBJ2-7; 10 positions match TRBD2. The CDR3 is 15 amino acids. The ends lost 6 bases at V and 4 bases at J; junction bases unmatched: 9. Germline V lookup: CDR1 ENHRY, CDR2 SYGVKD. The CDR3 reads CAISLAGETAYEQYF. CDR3 nucleotides: TGTGCCATCAGCCTAGCGGGAGAGACCGCTTACGAGCAGTACTTC.

The chain's CDR3 is CASSPMAGGNEQFF. In nucleotides, the CDR3 is TGTGCCAGCTCACCAATGGCGGGGGGCAATGAGCAGTTCTTC. This chain links TRBV18 with TRBJ2-1; 8 bases are a match to TRBD2. With V trimmed by 2 bases and J by 6 bases, 3 bases remained unmatched. The length of the CDR3 is 14 residues. The germline V gene has CDR1 KGHSH and CDR2 LQKENI. Drawing the rest from reference TRBV18 and TRBJ2-1, the complete variable domain is NAGVMQNPRHLVRRRGQEARLRCSPMKGHSHVYWYRQLPEEGLKFMVYLQKENIIDESGMPKERFSAEFPKEGPSILRIQQVVRGDSAAYFCASSPMAGGNEQFFGPGTRLTVL.

V usage is TRBV28 and J usage is TRBJ2-5; weak D call: TRBD2 (5 bases). The germline CDR1 and CDR2 sequences are MDHEN and SYDVKM. CDR3 length: 15 residues. The V and J ends lost 5 bases and 1 base respectively, with 14 bases between them. The CDR3 region has the DNA TGTGCCAGCAGTCGGACCGGGATCGCCCAAGAGACCCAGTACTTC. Translating gives CASSRTGIAQETQYF.

This clonotype was picked up a small number of times. The rearrangement joins TRBV3-1 to TRBJ2-4; 7 nucleotides agree with TRBD2. Germline values: CDR1 LGHDT, CDR2 YNNKEL (reference sequence). The CDR3 is 17 amino acids. The V segment lost 4 bases and the J segment 0 bases; nucleotides outside the gene matches: 9. The CDR3 loop is CASSPSAGVLAKNIQYF. The CDR3 nucleotides are TGTGCCAGCAGCCCCTCTGCGGGAGTTCTAGCCAAAAACATTCAGTACTTC.

This clonotype was counted at least ten times. The V and J genes are TRBV20-1 and TRBJ2-1; TRBD1 agrees at 10 bases. The CDR3 runs 16 residues. Germline CDR1 DFQATT, CDR2 SNEGSKA (reference sequence). The trim removed 1 base at V and 8 bases at J, leaving 11 bases unmatched. The CDR3 spells CSARGWDRGFGDEQFF. CDR3 DNA sequence: TGCAGTGCTAGAGGCTGGGACAGGGGATTTGGCGATGAGCAGTTCTTC.